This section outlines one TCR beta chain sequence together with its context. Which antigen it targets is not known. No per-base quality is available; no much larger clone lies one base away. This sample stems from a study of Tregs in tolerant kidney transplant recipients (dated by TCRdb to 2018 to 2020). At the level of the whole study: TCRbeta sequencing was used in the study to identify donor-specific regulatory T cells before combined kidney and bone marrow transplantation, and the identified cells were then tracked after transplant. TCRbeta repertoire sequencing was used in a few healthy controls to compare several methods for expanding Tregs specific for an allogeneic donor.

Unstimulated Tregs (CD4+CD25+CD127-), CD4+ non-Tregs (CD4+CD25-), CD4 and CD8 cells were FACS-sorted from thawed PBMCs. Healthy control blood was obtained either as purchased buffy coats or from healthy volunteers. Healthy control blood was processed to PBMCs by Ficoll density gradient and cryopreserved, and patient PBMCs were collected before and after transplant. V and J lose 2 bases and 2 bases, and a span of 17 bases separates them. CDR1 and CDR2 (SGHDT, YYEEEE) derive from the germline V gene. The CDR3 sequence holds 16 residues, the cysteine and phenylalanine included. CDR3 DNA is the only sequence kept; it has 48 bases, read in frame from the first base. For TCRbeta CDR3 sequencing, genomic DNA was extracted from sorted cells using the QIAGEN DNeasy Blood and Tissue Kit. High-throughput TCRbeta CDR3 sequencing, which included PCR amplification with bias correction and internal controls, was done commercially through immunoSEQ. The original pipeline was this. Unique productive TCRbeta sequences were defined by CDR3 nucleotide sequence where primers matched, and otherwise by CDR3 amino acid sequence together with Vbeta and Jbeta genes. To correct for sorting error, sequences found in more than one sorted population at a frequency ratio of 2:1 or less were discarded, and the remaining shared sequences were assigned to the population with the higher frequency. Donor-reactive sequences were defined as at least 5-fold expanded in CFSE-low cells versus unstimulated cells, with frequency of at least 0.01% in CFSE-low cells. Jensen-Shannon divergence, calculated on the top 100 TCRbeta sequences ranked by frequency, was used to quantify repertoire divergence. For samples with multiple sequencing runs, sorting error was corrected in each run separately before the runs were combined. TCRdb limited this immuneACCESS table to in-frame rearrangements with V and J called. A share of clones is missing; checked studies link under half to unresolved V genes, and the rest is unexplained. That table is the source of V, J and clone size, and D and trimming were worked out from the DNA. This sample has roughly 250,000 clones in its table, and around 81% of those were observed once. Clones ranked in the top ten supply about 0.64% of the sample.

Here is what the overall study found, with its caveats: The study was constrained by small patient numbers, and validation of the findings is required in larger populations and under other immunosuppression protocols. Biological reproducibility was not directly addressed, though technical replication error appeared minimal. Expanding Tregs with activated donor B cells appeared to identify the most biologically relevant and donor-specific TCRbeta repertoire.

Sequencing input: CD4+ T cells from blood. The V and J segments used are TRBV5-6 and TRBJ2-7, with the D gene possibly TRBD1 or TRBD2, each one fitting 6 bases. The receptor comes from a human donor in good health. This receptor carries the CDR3 CASSLFGGPPPYEQYF. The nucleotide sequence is TGTGCCAGCAGCTTATTTGGGGGGCCACCTCCCTACGAGCAGTACTTC.